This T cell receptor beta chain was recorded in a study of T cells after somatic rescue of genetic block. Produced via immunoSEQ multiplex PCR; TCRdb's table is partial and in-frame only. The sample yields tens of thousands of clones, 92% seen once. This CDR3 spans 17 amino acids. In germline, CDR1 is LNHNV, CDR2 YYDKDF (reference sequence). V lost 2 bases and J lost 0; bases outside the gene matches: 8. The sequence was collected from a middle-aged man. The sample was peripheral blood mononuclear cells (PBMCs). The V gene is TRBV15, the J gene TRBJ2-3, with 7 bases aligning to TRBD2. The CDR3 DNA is TGTGCCACCAGCAGAACCCTAGCGGTCACTAGCACAGATACGCAGTATTTT. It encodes CATSRTLAVTSTDTQYF.